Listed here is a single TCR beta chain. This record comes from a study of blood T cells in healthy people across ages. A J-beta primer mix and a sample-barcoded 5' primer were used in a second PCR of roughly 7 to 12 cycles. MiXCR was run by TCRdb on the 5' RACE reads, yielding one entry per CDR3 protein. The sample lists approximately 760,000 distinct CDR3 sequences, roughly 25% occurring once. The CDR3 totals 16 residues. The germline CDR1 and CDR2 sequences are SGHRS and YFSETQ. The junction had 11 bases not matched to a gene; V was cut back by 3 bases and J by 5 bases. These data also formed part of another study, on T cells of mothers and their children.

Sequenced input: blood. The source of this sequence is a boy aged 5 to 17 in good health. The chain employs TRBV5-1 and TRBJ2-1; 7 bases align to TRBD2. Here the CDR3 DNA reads TGCGCCAGCAGCTGGAAGCGGGATTCCCTTAACAATGAGCAGTTCTTC. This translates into CASSWKRDSLNNEQFF.